This T cell receptor (beta chain) was recovered during a study of PD-L1 blockade in urothelial cancer. Study information: Patients began atezolizumab, 1,200 mg intravenously every 3 weeks, in the mid-2010s. About 90% of the roughly 30 patients were men who had bladder-origin urothelial cancer. It was at 3 weeks (second dose) and 6 weeks after treatment start that blood was analyzed.

V trimming: 4 bases; J trimming: 8 bases; junction bases outside the gene matches: 7. Germline lookup yields CDR1 SGDLS and CDR2 YYNGEE. The CDR3 totals 15 residues. Data came from immunoSEQ multiplex PCR; TCRdb stores just in-frame clones and leaves some out. The sample comprises more than 55,000 clones, more than 80% of which are singletons, and 5.7% rests with the top ten. This clone came up many times. Time point reported: pretreatment peripheral blood. The J gene is TRBJ2-1, the V gene TRBV9, with 12 positions matching TRBD2. The receptor comes from a man aged 65-85 years with urothelial cancer. The sequences come from PBMCs, collected around atezolizumab (anti-PD-L1) treatment. CDR3 protein: CASSPRLAGDYEQFF. CDR3 nucleotide sequence: TGTGCCAGCAGCCCCCGACTAGCGGGGGATTATGAGCAGTTCTTC.